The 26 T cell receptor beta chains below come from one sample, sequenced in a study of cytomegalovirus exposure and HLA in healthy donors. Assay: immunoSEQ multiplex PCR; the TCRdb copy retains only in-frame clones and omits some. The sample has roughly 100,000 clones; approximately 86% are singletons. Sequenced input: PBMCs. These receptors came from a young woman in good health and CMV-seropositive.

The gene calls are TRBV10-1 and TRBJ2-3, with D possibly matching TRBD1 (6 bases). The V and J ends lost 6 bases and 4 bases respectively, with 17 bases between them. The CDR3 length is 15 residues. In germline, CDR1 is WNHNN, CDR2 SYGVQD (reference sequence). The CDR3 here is CASSATRGIPDTQYF. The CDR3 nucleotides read TGCGCCAGCAGCGCTACTAGGGGGATACCAGATACGCAGTATTTT.

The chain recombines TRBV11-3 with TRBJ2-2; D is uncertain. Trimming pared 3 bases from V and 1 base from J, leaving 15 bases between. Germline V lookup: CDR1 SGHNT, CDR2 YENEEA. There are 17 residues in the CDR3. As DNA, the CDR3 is TGTGCCAGCAGCTTTCCCCTAACGGGTTTGAACACCGGGGAGCTGTTTTTT. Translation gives CASSFPLTGLNTGELFF.

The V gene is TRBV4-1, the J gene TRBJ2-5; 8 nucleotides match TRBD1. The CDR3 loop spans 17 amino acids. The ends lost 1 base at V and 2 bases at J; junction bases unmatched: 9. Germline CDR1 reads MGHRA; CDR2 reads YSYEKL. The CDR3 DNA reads TGCGCCAGCAGCCAAGGGCCGCTGGACAGGGCGCAAGAGACCCAGTACTTC. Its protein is CASSQGPLDRAQETQYF.

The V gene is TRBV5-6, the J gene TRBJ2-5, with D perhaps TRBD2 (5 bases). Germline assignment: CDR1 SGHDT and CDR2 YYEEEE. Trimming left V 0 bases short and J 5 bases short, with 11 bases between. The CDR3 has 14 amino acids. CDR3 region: CASSLVSSRETQYF. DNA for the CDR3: TGTGCCAGCAGCTTGGTGTCTAGCCGGGAGACCCAGTACTTC.

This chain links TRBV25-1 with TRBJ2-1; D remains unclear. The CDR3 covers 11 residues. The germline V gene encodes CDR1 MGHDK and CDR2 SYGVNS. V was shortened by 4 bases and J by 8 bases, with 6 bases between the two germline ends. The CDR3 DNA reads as TGTGCCAGCAGTGTACGGGATGAGCAGTTCTTC. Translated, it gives CASSVRDEQFF.

DNA of the CDR3: TGTGCCAGCAGCTTAGATCGTATTTCCTACAATGAGCAGTTCTTC. Translated, it gives CASSLDRISYNEQFF. V and J are TRBV11-2 and TRBJ2-1; no definite D call. The CDR3 consists of 15 residues. Trimming removed 0 bases at V and 1 base at J, with 7 bases between. Germline CDR1 is SGHAT and CDR2 is FQNNGV.

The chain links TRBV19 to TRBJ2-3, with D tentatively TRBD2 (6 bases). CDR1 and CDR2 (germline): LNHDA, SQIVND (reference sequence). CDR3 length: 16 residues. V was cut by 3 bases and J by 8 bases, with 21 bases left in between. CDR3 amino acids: CASSIRRVMVPGTQYF. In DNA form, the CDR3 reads TGTGCCAGTAGTATCAGGAGGGTAATGGTCCCGGGTACGCAGTATTTT. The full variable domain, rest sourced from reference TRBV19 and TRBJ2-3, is DGGITQSPKYLFRKEGQNVTLSCEQNLNHDAMYWYRQDPGQGLRLIYYSQIVNDFQKGDIAEGYSVSREKKESFPLTVTSAQKNPTAFYLCASSIRRVMVPGTQYFGPGTRLTVL.

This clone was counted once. Here the CDR3 DNA reads TGTGCCAGCAGTGTATTAGCCCGACCCCAGTTCTTC. As protein: CASSVLARPQFF. V usage is TRBV2 and J usage is TRBJ2-1, with no clear D. Trimming shortened V by 4 bases and J by 13 bases, and 14 bases separated the two germline ends. Looked up from germline, CDR1 is SNHLY and CDR2 is FYNNEI. The CDR3 runs to 12 residues. The full variable domain, its missing parts supplied by reference TRBV2 and TRBJ2-1, is EPEVTQTPSHQVTQMGQEVILRCVPISNHLYFYWYRQILGQKVEFLVSFYNNEISEKSEIFDDQFSVERPDGSNFTLKIRSTKLEDSAMYFCASSVLARPQFFGPGTRLTVL.

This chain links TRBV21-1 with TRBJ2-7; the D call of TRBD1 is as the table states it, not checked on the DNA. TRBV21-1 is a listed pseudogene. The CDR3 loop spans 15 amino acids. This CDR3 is CASSRPGQGRYEQYF. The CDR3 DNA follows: TGTGCCAGCAGCAGACCGGGACAGGGAAGGTACGAGCAGTACTTC.

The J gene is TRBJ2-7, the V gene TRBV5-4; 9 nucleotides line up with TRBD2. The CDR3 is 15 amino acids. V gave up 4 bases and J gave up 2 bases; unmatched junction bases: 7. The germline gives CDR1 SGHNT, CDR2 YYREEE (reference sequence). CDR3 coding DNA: TGTGCCAGCAGCCCGGGACTAGCCATAGCCTACGAGCAGTACTTC. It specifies CASSPGLAIAYEQYF.

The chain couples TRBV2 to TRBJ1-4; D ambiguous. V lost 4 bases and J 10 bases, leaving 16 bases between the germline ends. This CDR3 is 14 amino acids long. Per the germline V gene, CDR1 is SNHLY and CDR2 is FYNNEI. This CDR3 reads CASSVDRTGGKLFF. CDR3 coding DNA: TGTGCCAGCAGTGTTGACCGGACGGGAGGAAAACTGTTTTTT. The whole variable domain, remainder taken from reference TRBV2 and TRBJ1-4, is EPEVTQTPSHQVTQMGQEVILRCVPISNHLYFYWYRQILGQKVEFLVSFYNNEISEKSEIFDDQFSVERPDGSNFTLKIRSTKLEDSAMYFCASSVDRTGGKLFFGSGTQLSVL.

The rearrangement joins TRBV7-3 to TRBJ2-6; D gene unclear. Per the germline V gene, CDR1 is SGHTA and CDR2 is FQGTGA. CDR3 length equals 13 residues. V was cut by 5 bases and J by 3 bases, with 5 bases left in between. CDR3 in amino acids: CASSVFGANVLTF. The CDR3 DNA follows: TGTGCCAGCAGCGTATTTGGGGCCAACGTCCTGACTTTC.

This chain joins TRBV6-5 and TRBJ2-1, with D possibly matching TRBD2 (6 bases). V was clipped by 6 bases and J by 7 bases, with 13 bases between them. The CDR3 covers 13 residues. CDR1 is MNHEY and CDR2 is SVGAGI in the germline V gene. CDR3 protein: CASRHPGGNEQFF. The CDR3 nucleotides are TGTGCCAGCAGGCACCCCGGGGGAAATGAGCAGTTCTTC.

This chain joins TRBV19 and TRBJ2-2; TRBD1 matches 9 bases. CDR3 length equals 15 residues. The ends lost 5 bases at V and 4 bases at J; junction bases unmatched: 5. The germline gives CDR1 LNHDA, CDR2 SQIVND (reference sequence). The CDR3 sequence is CASSLGTGFTGELFF. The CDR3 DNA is TGTGCCAGTAGTCTCGGGACAGGGTTCACCGGGGAGCTGTTTTTT.

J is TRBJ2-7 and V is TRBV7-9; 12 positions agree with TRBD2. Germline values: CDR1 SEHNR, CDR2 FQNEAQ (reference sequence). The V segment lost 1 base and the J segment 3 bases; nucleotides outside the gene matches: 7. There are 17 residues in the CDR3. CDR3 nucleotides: TGTGCCAGCAGCTTAGGTCGGCCTAGCGGGAGGGTCTACGAGCAGTACTTC. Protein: CASSLGRPSGRVYEQYF. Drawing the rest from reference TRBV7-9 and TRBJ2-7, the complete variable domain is DTGVSQNPRHKITKRGQNVTFRCDPISEHNRLYWYRQTLGQGPEFLTYFQNEAQLEKSRLLSDRFSAERPKGSFSTLEIQRTEQGDSAMYLCASSLGRPSGRVYEQYFGPGTRLTVT.

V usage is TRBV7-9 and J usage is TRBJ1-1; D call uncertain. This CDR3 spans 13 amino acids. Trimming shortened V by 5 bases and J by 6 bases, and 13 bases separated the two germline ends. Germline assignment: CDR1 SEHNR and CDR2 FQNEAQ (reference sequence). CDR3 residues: CASSAEAAPEAFF. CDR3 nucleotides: TGTGCCAGCAGCGCGGAGGCCGCGCCTGAAGCTTTCTTT.

The CDR3 bases are TGCGCCAGCAGCCAAGATTGGGACAGAGAATTCTACGAGCAGTACTTC. Translated: CASSQDWDREFYEQYF. The V call is TRBV4-1, the J call TRBJ2-7; 7 nucleotides line up with TRBD1. This CDR3 comprises 16 residues. Germline V lookup: CDR1 MGHRA, CDR2 YSYEKL. The J segment lost 3 bases and the V segment lost 0 bases, leaving 8 bases of the junction unmatched.

Here the CDR3 DNA reads TGTGCCAGCAATTACGGGGAATCCTACGAGCAGTACTTC. Protein product: CASNYGESYEQYF. The chain couples TRBV11-3 to TRBJ2-7; D is possibly TRBD2 (5 bases). Per germline, CDR1 SGHNT and CDR2 YENEEA. CDR3 size: 13 residues. V lost 7 bases to trimming and J lost 1 base, with 11 bases between them.

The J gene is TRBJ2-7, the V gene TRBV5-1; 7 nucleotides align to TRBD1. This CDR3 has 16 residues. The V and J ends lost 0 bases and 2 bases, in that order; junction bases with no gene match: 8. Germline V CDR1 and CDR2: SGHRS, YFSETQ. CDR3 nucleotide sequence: TGCGCCAGCAGCTTGGTGGGGTCAGGGGGTCCCTACGAGCAGTACTTC. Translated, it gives CASSLVGSGGPYEQYF.

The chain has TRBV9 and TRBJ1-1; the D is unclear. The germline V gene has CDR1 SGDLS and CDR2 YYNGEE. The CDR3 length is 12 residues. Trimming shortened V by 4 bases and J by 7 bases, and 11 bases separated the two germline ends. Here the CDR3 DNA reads TGTGCCAGCAGCCCGGGAGGGTATGAAGCTTTCTTT. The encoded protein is CASSPGGYEAFF.

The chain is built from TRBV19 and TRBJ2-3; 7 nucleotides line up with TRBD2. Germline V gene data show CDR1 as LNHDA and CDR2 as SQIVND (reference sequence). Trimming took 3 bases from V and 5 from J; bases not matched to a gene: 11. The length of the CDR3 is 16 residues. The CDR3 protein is CASSIGARGTGDTQYF. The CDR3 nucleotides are TGTGCCAGTAGTATCGGCGCGCGGGGGACGGGAGATACGCAGTATTTT.

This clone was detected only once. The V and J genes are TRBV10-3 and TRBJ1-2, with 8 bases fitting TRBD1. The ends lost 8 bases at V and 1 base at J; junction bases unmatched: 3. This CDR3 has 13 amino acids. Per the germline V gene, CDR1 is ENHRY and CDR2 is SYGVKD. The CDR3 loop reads CAIGRGLNYGYTF. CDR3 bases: TGTGCCATCGGCAGGGGGCTTAACTATGGCTACACCTTC.

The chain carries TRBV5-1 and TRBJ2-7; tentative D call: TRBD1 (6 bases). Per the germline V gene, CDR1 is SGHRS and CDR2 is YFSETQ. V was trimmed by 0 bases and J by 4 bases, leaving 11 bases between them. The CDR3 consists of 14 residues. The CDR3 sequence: CASSLARGAYEQYF. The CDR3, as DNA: TGCGCCAGCAGCTTGGCCAGGGGAGCTTACGAGCAGTACTTC.

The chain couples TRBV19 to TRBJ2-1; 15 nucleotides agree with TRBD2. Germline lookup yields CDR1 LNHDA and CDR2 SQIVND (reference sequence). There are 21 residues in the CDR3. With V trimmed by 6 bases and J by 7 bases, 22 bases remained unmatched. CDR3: CASSITPPLWTSGRATNEQFF. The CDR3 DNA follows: TGTGCCAGTAGCATTACCCCTCCCCTATGGACTAGCGGGAGGGCCACGAATGAGCAGTTCTTC.

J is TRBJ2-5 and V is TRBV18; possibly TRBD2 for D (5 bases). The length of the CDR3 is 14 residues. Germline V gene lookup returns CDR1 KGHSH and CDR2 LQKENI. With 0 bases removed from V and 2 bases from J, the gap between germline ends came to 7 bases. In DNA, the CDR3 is TGTGCCAGCTCACCACCAACGGGACAAGAGACCCAGTACTTC. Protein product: CASSPPTGQETQYF. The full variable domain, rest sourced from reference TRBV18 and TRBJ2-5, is NAGVMQNPRHLVRRRGQEARLRCSPMKGHSHVYWYRQLPEEGLKFMVYLQKENIIDESGMPKERFSAEFPKEGPSILRIQQVVRGDSAAYFCASSPPTGQETQYFGPGTRLLVL.

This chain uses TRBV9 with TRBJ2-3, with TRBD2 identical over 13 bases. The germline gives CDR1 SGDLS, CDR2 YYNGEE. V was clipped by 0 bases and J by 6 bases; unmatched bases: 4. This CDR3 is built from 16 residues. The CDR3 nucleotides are TGTGCCAGCAGCGTAGGCACTAGCGGGAGGGATGATACGCAGTATTTT. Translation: CASSVGTSGRDDTQYF. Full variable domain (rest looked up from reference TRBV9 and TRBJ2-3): DSGVTQTPKHLITATGQRVTLRCSPRSGDLSVYWYQQSLDQGLQFLIQYYNGEERAKGNILERFSAQQFPDLHSELNLSSLELGDSALYFCASSVGTSGRDDTQYFGPGTRLTVL.